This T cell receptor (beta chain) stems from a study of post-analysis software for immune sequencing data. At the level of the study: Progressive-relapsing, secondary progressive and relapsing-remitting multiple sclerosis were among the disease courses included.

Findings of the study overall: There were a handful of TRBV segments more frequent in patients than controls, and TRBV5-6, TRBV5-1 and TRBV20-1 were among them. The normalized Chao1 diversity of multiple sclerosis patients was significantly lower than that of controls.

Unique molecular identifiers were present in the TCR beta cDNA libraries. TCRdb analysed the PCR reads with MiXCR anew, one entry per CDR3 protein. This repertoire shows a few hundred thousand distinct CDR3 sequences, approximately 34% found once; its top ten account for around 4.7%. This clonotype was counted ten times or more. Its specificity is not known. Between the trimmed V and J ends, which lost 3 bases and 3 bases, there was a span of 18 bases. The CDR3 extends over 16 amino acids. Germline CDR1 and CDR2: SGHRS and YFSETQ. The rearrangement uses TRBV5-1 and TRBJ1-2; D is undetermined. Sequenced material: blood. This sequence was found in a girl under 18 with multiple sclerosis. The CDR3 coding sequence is TGCGCCAGCAGCTCCGGCCAGTTTAATTTTGACTATGGCTACACCTTC. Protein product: CASSSGQFNFDYGYTF.